These 11 T cell receptor beta chains originate from one sample sequenced in a study of T cell responses to AZD1222 COVID-19 vaccine (dated by TCRdb to about 2021). The protocol used for the library was the immunoSEQ multiplex PCR assay. TCRdb took over this immuneACCESS table, retaining in-frame rearrangements with V and J assigned. Such tables are incomplete; in checked studies, under half of the missing clones stem from an unresolved V gene, and the remainder is unexplained. This sample lists 150,000 to 200,000 clones; around 88% were detected once. 11% of the sample rests with the top ten. The time point tag for this specimen amounts to: about 28 days (+/-7) after the second vaccine dose. The sequenced sample was peripheral blood, obtained 28 days after the second AZD1222 dose. The receptors originated from an adult who received the AZD1222 COVID-19 vaccine.

The CDR3: CASSSDRGHGYTF. The CDR3 nucleotides are TGTGCCAGCAGTTCTGACAGGGGGCATGGCTACACCTTC. The chain combines TRBV27 with TRBJ1-2; 10 positions agree with TRBD1. This CDR3 region has 13 residues. Germline assignment: CDR1 MNHEY and CDR2 SMNVEV (reference sequence). With V trimmed by 4 bases and J by 6 bases, 2 bases remained unmatched.

V and J are TRBV19 and TRBJ2-5; D uncertain. This CDR3 is 13 amino acids long. Germline loops: CDR1 LNHDA, CDR2 SQIVND (reference sequence). The germline V and J ends were trimmed by 1 base and 4 bases, with 7 bases remaining between them. Written as DNA, the CDR3 is TGTGCCAGTAGTATAGTTACTGGAGAGACCCAGTACTTC. Amino acids: CASSIVTGETQYF.

The genes are TRBV6-6 and TRBJ2-7; D possibly matches TRBD1 or TRBD2 (5 bases each). The CDR3 is 13 residues long. V gave up 2 bases and J gave up 5 bases, with 10 bases separating them. CDR1 is MNHNY and CDR2 is SVGAGI in the germline V gene (reference sequence). The DNA for the CDR3 is TGTGCCAGCAGTTACGGGGGAGTCCACGAGCAGTACTTC. Protein product: CASSYGGVHEQYF.

This rearrangement joins TRBV19 to TRBJ1-5; 9 bases agree with TRBD1. Germline V gene lookup returns CDR1 LNHDA and CDR2 SQIVND (reference sequence). V shed 5 bases, J shed 4 bases, and the junction held 12 bases outside the gene matches. CDR3 length: 17 amino acids. CDR3 sequence (DNA): TGTGCCAGTAGTCCTGGACAGGGGACGTTGGAAAATCAGCCCCAGCATTTT. Translating gives CASSPGQGTLENQPQHF.

The genes are TRBV18 and TRBJ1-1; D unclear. The CDR3 consists of 13 residues. Trimming left V 2 bases short and J 1 base short, with 5 bases between. Germline CDR1 is KGHSH and CDR2 is LQKENI. The CDR3 loop is CASSPKQNTEAFF. The CDR3 DNA reads as TGTGCCAGCTCACCAAAGCAGAACACTGAAGCTTTCTTT.

The chain recombines TRBV6-1 with TRBJ2-3; D not resolved. Deletions cut 0 bases from V and 3 bases from J, with 13 bases between. This CDR3 has 16 amino acids. Germline-derived CDR1 and CDR2 are MNHNS and SASEGT. The CDR3 protein is CASSEAGPGTTDTQYF. CDR3 coding DNA: TGTGCCAGCAGTGAAGCGGGCCCGGGTACTACAGATACGCAGTATTTT.

This clone is a singleton in its sample. The V and J genes are TRBV7-2 and TRBJ2-3; D is possibly TRBD2 (5 bases). Trimming removed 3 bases at V and 4 bases at J, with 8 bases between. Looked up from germline, CDR1 is SGHTA and CDR2 is FQGNSA. The CDR3 consists of 13 residues. The CDR3 is CASSFTGSDTQYF. The CDR3, as DNA: TGTGCCAGCAGCTTTACGGGATCAGATACGCAGTATTTT.

The chain couples TRBV11-2 to TRBJ1-1, with a tentative D call TRBD1 (5 bases). This CDR3 contains 14 residues. Trimming stripped 3 bases from V and 4 bases from J, with 12 bases between. The germline V gene has CDR1 SGHAT and CDR2 FQNNGV. The CDR3 is CASSFAGTGTEAFF. The CDR3 coding sequence is TGTGCCAGCAGCTTTGCCGGGACGGGCACTGAAGCTTTCTTT.

The chain links TRBV30 to TRBJ1-2; D possibly corresponds to TRBD1 (5 bases). Looked up from germline, CDR1 is GTSNPN and CDR2 is SVGIG (reference sequence). Between the trimmed V and J ends, which lost 1 base and 5 bases, there was a span of 5 bases. The CDR3 totals 11 residues. The CDR3 is CAWSGQYGYTF. The CDR3 coding sequence is TGTGCCTGGAGTGGACAGTATGGCTACACCTTC. Combining the CDR3 with reference TRBV30 and TRBJ1-2 gives the whole variable domain SQTIHQWPATLVQPVGSPLSLECTVEGTSNPNLYWYRQAAGRGLQLLFYSVGIGQISSEVPQNLSASRPQDRQFILSSKKLLLSDSGFYLCAWSGQYGYTFGSGTRLTVV.

V is TRBV7-6 and J is TRBJ2-1, with TRBD2 matching over 8 bases. In germline, CDR1 is SGHVS, CDR2 FNYEAQ. J was trimmed by 9 bases and V by 4 bases; bases with no gene match: 8. The CDR3 length is 14 residues. The CDR3 loop reads CASSSNGGAFEQFF. CDR3 nucleotide sequence: TGTGCCAGCAGCTCCAACGGGGGGGCATTTGAGCAGTTCTTC. Drawing the rest from reference TRBV7-6 and TRBJ2-1, the complete variable domain is GAGVSQSPRYKVTKRGQDVALRCDPISGHVSLYWYRQALGQGPEFLTYFNYEAQQDKSGLPNDRFSAERPEGSISTLTIQRTEQRDSAMYRCASSSNGGAFEQFFGPGTRLTVL.

J is TRBJ2-7 and V is TRBV6-6; 7 nucleotides align to TRBD2. Germline V lookup: CDR1 MNHNY, CDR2 SVGAGI (reference sequence). This CDR3 spans 14 amino acids. V gave up 7 bases and J gave up 3 bases; unmatched junction bases: 9. The CDR3 nucleotides are TGTGCCAGCACTCTCGGGGGGAGCTACTACGAGCAGTACTTC. This sequence encodes CASTLGGSYYEQYF.